This T cell receptor (beta chain) was sequenced during a study of T cells after yellow fever vaccination. In making TCR cDNA, 5'RACE template switching added a universal primer site and UMIs to it. MiXCR was run by TCRdb on the 5' RACE reads, yielding one entry per CDR3 protein. The sample records around 310,000 distinct CDR3 sequences, about 4% being singletons. The germline CDR1 and CDR2 sequences are LGHNA and YNFKEQ. The CDR3 has 18 residues. The trim removed 3 bases at V and 1 base at J, leaving 10 bases unmatched. The J gene is TRBJ2-5, the V gene TRBV4-2; 11 nucleotides align to TRBD2. The TCR was taken from a man between 18 and 29 years old who received the YFV17D yellow fever vaccine. The sample consisted of PBMCs, taken 5 days after the yellow fever booster vaccination. The CDR3 loop reads CASSQIAGGPLFQETQYF. The CDR3, as DNA: TGTGCCAGCAGCCAGATAGCGGGGGGGCCGCTTTTCCAAGAGACCCAGTACTTC.